The rows below give T cell receptor beta chains drawn from one sample of a study of T cell changes during pregnancy in multiple sclerosis. The table came from immunoSEQ multiplex PCR; TCRdb's copy has only in-frame clones and leaves some out. This repertoire shows 25,000 to 35,000 clones, roughly 90% found once; its top ten account for 8.3%. Sequenced material: CD8+ T cells from peripheral blood mononuclear cells, taken in the second trimester of pregnancy. The receptor set was obtained from a female donor with multiple sclerosis, enrolled in a pregnancy study. Each CDR3 is given with its conserved first and last residue. Fields, in order: CDR3 length, V gene, CDR3 protein.

CDR3 length: 15
V gene: TRBV4-1
CDR3 protein: CASSPRDRGSEPQHF

CDR3 length: 15
V gene: TRBV27
CDR3 protein: CASSFRGGSYNEQFF

CDR3 length: 15
V gene: TRBV4-2
CDR3 protein: CASSLTGTGNYEQYF

CDR3 length: 14
V gene: TRBV13
CDR3 protein: CASSAQTGLNEQFF

CDR3 length: 12
V gene: TRBV19
CDR3 protein: CASSIPQGAAFF

CDR3 length: 14
V gene: TRBV19
CDR3 protein: CASQWGGSNSPLHF

CDR3 length: 12
V gene: TRBV27
CDR3 protein: CASSWGGYEQYF

CDR3 length: 14
V gene: TRBV19
CDR3 protein: CASKWEPYTGELFF

CDR3 length: 16
V gene: TRBV7-9
CDR3 protein: CASSLDSSWGDSPLHF

CDR3 length: 13
V gene: TRBV13
CDR3 protein: CASSLGGGDEQYF

CDR3 length: 18
V gene: TRBV5-1
CDR3 protein: CASSFGLNTGDQNTEAFF

CDR3 length: 15
V gene: TRBV4-2
CDR3 protein: CASSHFPGEGYGYTF

CDR3 length: 14
V gene: TRBV27
CDR3 protein: CASSSLAGRLEQYF

CDR3 length: 17
V gene: TRBV5-4
CDR3 protein: CASSQLAGGLGDNEQFF

CDR3 length: 15
V gene: TRBV9
CDR3 protein: CASSPQGGDNQPQHF

CDR3 length: 15
V gene: TRBV4-2
CDR3 protein: CASSQESPTNQPQHF

CDR3 length: 10
V gene: TRBV11-2
CDR3 protein: CASGPHEQYF

CDR3 length: 16
V gene: TRBV6-1
CDR3 protein: CASSVQPGQGNEKLFF

CDR3 length: 16
V gene: TRBV5-1
CDR3 protein: CASSLEGYTNTGELFF

CDR3 length: 16
V gene: TRBV11-2
CDR3 protein: CASTPGASGGRETQYF

CDR3 length: 15
V gene: TRBV6-1
CDR3 protein: CASSLWADTNYGYTF

CDR3 length: 12
V gene: TRBV29-1
CDR3 protein: CSVVTVNTEAFF

CDR3 length: 12
V gene: TRBV6-1
CDR3 protein: CASSERGFGYTF

CDR3 length: 13
V gene: TRBV19
CDR3 protein: CASIQGVNTEAFF

CDR3 length: 13
V gene: TRBV29-1
CDR3 protein: CSVIMTGYGEQFF

CDR3 length: 14
V gene: TRBV18
CDR3 protein: CASSPGPSSYEQYF

CDR3 length: 15
V gene: TRBV6-1
CDR3 protein: CASSEASGGAYEQYF

CDR3 length: 13
V gene: TRBV30
CDR3 protein: CARSVGTGDGYTF

CDR3 length: 15
V gene: TRBV7-8
CDR3 protein: CASSAPGALNTEAFF

CDR3 length: 17
V gene: TRBV11-2
CDR3 protein: CASSLDLLLAGYNEQFF

CDR3 length: 15
V gene: TRBV7-9
CDR3 protein: CASSHSSPGAYGYTF

CDR3 length: 14
V gene: TRBV6-5
CDR3 protein: CASKLGQGIYEQYF

CDR3 length: 14
V gene: TRBV5-1
CDR3 protein: CASSLVGGSDTQYF

CDR3 length: 13
V gene: TRBV27
CDR3 protein: CASSLLSTENYTF

CDR3 length: 15
V gene: TRBV4-1
CDR3 protein: CASSHNQGRGHEQYF

CDR3 length: 15
V gene: TRBV7-9
CDR3 protein: CASSFLAGGIDTQYF

CDR3 length: 17
V gene: TRBV5-4
CDR3 protein: CASSAPPRGPAGAAQYF

CDR3 length: 15
V gene: TRBV11-2
CDR3 protein: CASSSFRGGGYEQYF

CDR3 length: 18
V gene: TRBV12-5
CDR3 protein: CASGLVQDGIASTDTQYF

CDR3 length: 13
V gene: TRBV6-5
CDR3 protein: CASSWGDTGELFF

CDR3 length: 16
V gene: TRBV15
CDR3 protein: CATSRSRTGSGNTIYF

CDR3 length: 14
V gene: TRBV5-1
CDR3 protein: CASDLAGGTDTQYF

CDR3 length: 17
V gene: TRBV4-1
CDR3 protein: CASSQDEAGAQIDMQYF

CDR3 length: 16
V gene: TRBV15
CDR3 protein: CATSGFRDTENTEAFF

CDR3 length: 15
V gene: TRBV4-3
CDR3 protein: CASSRTGDFTGELFF

CDR3 length: 16
V gene: TRBV28
CDR3 protein: CASTTTGQGLAGTQYF

CDR3 length: 14
V gene: TRBV5-1
CDR3 protein: CASSYSGGTYEQYF

CDR3 length: 13
V gene: TRBV7-7
CDR3 protein: CASSYSPRYEQYF

CDR3 length: 14
V gene: TRBV2
CDR3 protein: CASSEARWGNEQYF

CDR3 length: 13
V gene: TRBV5-6
CDR3 protein: CASSWDRNTEAFF

CDR3 length: 16
V gene: TRBV6-1
CDR3 protein: CASSEIAWRQDEPLHF

CDR3 length: 13
V gene: TRBV5-4
CDR3 protein: CASSTQGINEQFF

CDR3 length: 15
V gene: TRBV4-2
CDR3 protein: CASSRGDRTNEKLFF

CDR3 length: 17
V gene: TRBV6-1
CDR3 protein: CASSEGWTSGGWDTQYF

CDR3 length: 13
V gene: TRBV6-4
CDR3 protein: CASSDGTNTEAFF

CDR3 length: 15
V gene: TRBV28
CDR3 protein: CASVSPRGTNEKLFF

CDR3 length: 16
V gene: TRBV5-6
CDR3 protein: CASSLEPKQGLHGYTF

CDR3 length: 14
V gene: TRBV28
CDR3 protein: CAIRQGVSEETQYF